The 22 T cell receptor beta chains below all came from one sample that was sequenced in a study of blood T cell repertoires in COVID-19. Assay used: immunoSEQ multiplex PCR; TCRdb lists only in-frame clones, some missing. The table shows 150,000 to 180,000 clones, with 65% to 90% occurring only once. The sample taken for sequencing was peripheral blood. The receptors come from a woman aged 55-69 years with COVID-19, enrolled during active disease.

The chain uses TRBV6-5 and TRBJ1-3; 9 nucleotides align to TRBD1. From germline, CDR1 is MNHEY and CDR2 SVGAGI. The CDR3 consists of 13 residues. Germline trimming cut 6 bases from V and 7 bases from J; bases unmatched to any gene: 4. CDR3 sequence (DNA): TGTGCCAGCAGCCTCGGGACAGGGAACACCATATATTTT. Amino acid sequence: CASSLGTGNTIYF.

This chain links TRBV5-1 with TRBJ1-1; TRBD1 agrees at 7 bases. CDR3 length: 15 residues. In germline, CDR1 is SGHRS, CDR2 YFSETQ. Trimming at V came to 4 bases and at J to 0 bases, leaving 6 bases not matched to a gene. CDR3 sequence: CASSPGQVVNTEAFF. CDR3 DNA sequence: TGCGCCAGCAGCCCAGGACAGGTGGTGAACACTGAAGCTTTCTTT.

This sequence joins TRBV6-2 or TRBV6-3 and TRBJ2-3, with 14 bases identical to TRBD2. Losses at the gene ends were 6 bases for V and 1 base for J; bases not matched to a gene: 12. This CDR3 is built from 19 residues. Germline V gene sequence: CDR1 MNHEY, CDR2 SVGEGT. The CDR3: CASSRNSGTSGGGTDTQYF. CDR3 coding DNA: TGTGCCAGCAGCAGGAACTCCGGGACTAGCGGGGGTGGCACAGATACGCAGTATTTT.

The chain uses TRBV4-1 and TRBJ1-1, with 8 bases lining up with TRBD1. The junction had 2 bases not matched to a gene; V was cut back by 2 bases and J by 0 bases. Germline V gene data show CDR1 as MGHRA and CDR2 as YSYEKL. This CDR3 is built from 15 residues. The CDR3 loop reads CASSQQGAMNTEAFF. The CDR3 nucleotides are TGCGCCAGCAGCCAACAGGGGGCGATGAACACTGAAGCTTTCTTT.

This rearrangement joins TRBV10-3 to TRBJ1-2; 7 bases agree with TRBD1. The CDR3 loop spans 14 amino acids. CDR1 ENHRY and CDR2 SYGVKD come from the germline V gene. The V gene end was trimmed by 5 bases and the J gene end by 4 bases; junction bases not matched to a gene: 7. The CDR3 DNA reads as TGTGCCATCAGTAACAGGGGCGGCCTCTATGGCTACACCTTC. It encodes CAISNRGGLYGYTF.

This clone was recorded only once. The V gene is TRBV7-2, the J gene TRBJ2-7, with TRBD1 as a possible D gene (5 bases). Looked up from germline, CDR1 is SGHTA and CDR2 is FQGNSA. V shed 5 bases and J shed 0 bases, with 11 bases lying between them. The CDR3 is made up of 14 amino acids. The DNA for the CDR3 is TGTGCCAGCAGCCTGCCTGACAGCTCCTACGAGCAGTACTTC. This codes for CASSLPDSSYEQYF. Combining the CDR3 with reference TRBV7-2 and TRBJ2-7 gives the whole variable domain GAGVSQSPSNKVTEKGKDVELRCDPISGHTALYWYRQSLGQGLEFLIYFQGNSAPDKSGLPSDRFSAERTGGSVSTLTIQRTQQEDSAVYLCASSLPDSSYEQYFGPGTRLTVT.

The J gene is TRBJ2-2, the V gene TRBV15; 8 bases match TRBD2. This CDR3 has 17 amino acids. With 1 base clipped from V and 4 bases from J, the junction kept 8 bases outside the gene matches. Germline-derived CDR1 and CDR2 are LNHNV and YYDKDF (reference sequence). In DNA form, the CDR3 reads TGTGCCACCAGCAGAGGGGATGCGGGAGGTGGCACCGGGGAGCTGTTTTTT. This codes for CATSRGDAGGGTGELFF.

The V gene is TRBV19, the J gene TRBJ2-5; tentatively, D is TRBD1 (5 bases). Germline CDR1 and CDR2: LNHDA and SQIVND (reference sequence). This CDR3 is 13 amino acids long. Trimming left V 9 bases short and J 4 bases short, with 15 bases between. The CDR3 reads CASRESSRETQYF. The CDR3 nucleotides read TGTGCCAGCAGGGAATCCTCCCGAGAGACCCAGTACTTC. Supplemented by reference TRBV19 and TRBJ2-5, the full variable domain reads DGGITQSPKYLFRKEGQNVTLSCEQNLNHDAMYWYRQDPGQGLRLIYYSQIVNDFQKGDIAEGYSVSREKKESFPLTVTSAQKNPTAFYLCASRESSRETQYFGPGTRLLVL.

The V call is TRBV25-1, the J call TRBJ1-6, with 7 bases fitting TRBD1. V was pared by 6 bases and J by 7 bases, with 15 bases of the junction left unmatched. Germline V gene data show CDR1 as MGHDK and CDR2 as SYGVNS. This CDR3 spans 17 amino acids. The CDR3 region has the DNA TGTGCCAGCAGCGCCAAATTCGACAGGGTGCGGAATTCACCCCTCCACTTT. It specifies CASSAKFDRVRNSPLHF.

The V gene is TRBV5-6, the J gene TRBJ1-6; D might be TRBD1 (5 bases). The CDR3 runs 12 residues. V lost 2 bases, J lost 9 bases, and 6 bases lay in between. The germline CDR1 and CDR2 sequences are SGHDT and YYEEEE. The CDR3 sequence is CASSFRGSPLHF. The CDR3 DNA reads TGTGCCAGCAGCTTTAGGGGTTCACCCCTCCACTTT.

The chain employs TRBV7-9 and TRBJ1-2; TRBD1 is a possible D gene (5 bases). With 5 bases removed from V and 4 bases from J, the gap between germline ends came to 11 bases. The CDR3 is 13 residues long. CDR1 is SEHNR, CDR2 FQNEAQ, per germline (reference sequence). The CDR3 sequence: CASSLDSGYGYTF. DNA of the CDR3: TGTGCCAGCAGCCTTGACAGTGGCTATGGCTACACCTTC.

This chain joins TRBV7-9 and TRBJ1-3; D not certain. The CDR3 is 15 residues long. Germline CDR1 reads SEHNR; CDR2 reads FQNEAQ (reference sequence). V shed 5 bases and J shed 0 bases, with 11 bases lying between them. DNA of the CDR3: TGTGCCAGCAGCCCCCGTTGGAGCTCTGGAAACACCATATATTTT. Translating gives CASSPRWSSGNTIYF.

The rearrangement joins TRBV9 to TRBJ1-6; 7 positions agree with TRBD1. This CDR3 region has 14 residues. Unmatched junction bases numbered 4, after V lost 5 bases and J lost 5 bases. Germline V lookup: CDR1 SGDLS, CDR2 YYNGEE. This CDR3 reads CASSARGDNSPLHF. CDR3 bases: TGTGCCAGCAGTGCCAGGGGGGATAATTCACCCCTCCACTTT.

The chain combines TRBV7-6 with TRBJ1-4, with D perhaps TRBD1 (5 bases). The CDR3 consists of 15 residues. Trimming cost V 0 bases and J 7 bases, with 12 bases left between them. The germline V gene encodes CDR1 SGHVS and CDR2 FNYEAQ. The DNA of the CDR3 is TGTGCCAGCAGCTTAGCCGGCAAGGGGATTGAAAAACTGTTTTTT. This sequence encodes CASSLAGKGIEKLFF. Looking up the rest from reference TRBV7-6 and TRBJ1-4 gives the full variable domain: GAGVSQSPRYKVTKRGQDVALRCDPISGHVSLYWYRQALGQGPEFLTYFNYEAQQDKSGLPNDRFSAERPEGSISTLTIQRTEQRDSAMYRCASSLAGKGIEKLFFGSGTQLSVL.

V is TRBV11-2 and J is TRBJ2-1, with TRBD2 identical over 12 bases. Germline V CDR1 and CDR2: SGHAT, FQNNGV. The CDR3 sequence is 16 residues long. Unmatched junction bases numbered 4, after V lost 0 bases and J lost 7 bases. The CDR3 sequence: CASSLEASGRGNEQFF. Written as DNA, the CDR3 is TGTGCCAGCAGCTTAGAGGCTAGCGGGAGGGGAAATGAGCAGTTCTTC.

The chain is built from TRBV24-1 and TRBJ1-2; 7 nucleotides align to TRBD1. Germline trimming cut 6 bases from V and 0 bases from J; bases unmatched to any gene: 6. Germline-derived CDR1 and CDR2 are KGHDR and SFDVKD. The CDR3 consists of 15 residues. CDR3 protein: CATSHKGGSNYGYTF. In nucleotides, the CDR3 is TGTGCCACCAGTCATAAAGGGGGCTCTAACTATGGCTACACCTTC.

DNA of the CDR3: TGTGCCAGCTCACCACTCGCGACGGGGGATACGCAGTATTTT. Translated, it gives CASSPLATGDTQYF. This rearrangement joins TRBV18 to TRBJ2-3, with D possibly matching TRBD2 (5 bases). Trimming took off 1 base at V and 6 bases at J, with 11 bases between the two ends. Germline V CDR1 and CDR2: KGHSH, LQKENI. CDR3 length: 14 residues.

The gene calls are TRBV6-6 and TRBJ1-1; maybe TRBD1 (5 bases). Trimming shortened V by 0 bases and J by 6 bases, and 11 bases separated the two germline ends. The CDR3 contains 14 residues. The V gene's germline CDR1 is MNHNY and CDR2 SVGAGI (reference sequence). The CDR3 region is CASSYSGVAAEAFF. The CDR3 bases are TGTGCCAGCAGTTACTCAGGGGTGGCGGCTGAAGCTTTCTTT.

J is TRBJ1-1 and V is TRBV27; tentatively, D is TRBD1 (6 bases). This CDR3 is 15 amino acids long. Trimming stripped 3 bases from V and 4 bases from J, with 15 bases between. Germline V CDR1 and CDR2: MNHEY, SMNVEV (reference sequence). CDR3 nucleotide sequence: TGTGCCAGCAGTTTTACGGTGGGGGCGAGCACTGAAGCTTTCTTT. Translation gives CASSFTVGASTEAFF.

The rearrangement uses TRBV7-3 and TRBJ2-1; possible D gene TRBD2, 6 bases. V gave up 5 bases and J gave up 7 bases, with 15 bases separating them. Per germline, CDR1 SGHTA and CDR2 FQGTGA. The CDR3 spans 14 residues. Here the CDR3 DNA reads TGTGCCAGCAGCAATGGGACTTACCGGAATGAGCAGTTCTTC. Protein sequence: CASSNGTYRNEQFF. The variable domain in full, completed from reference TRBV7-3 and TRBJ2-1, reads GAGVSQTPSNKVTEKGKYVELRCDPISGHTALYWYRQSLGQGPEFLIYFQGTGAADDSGLPNDRFFAVRPEGSVSTLKIQRTERGDSAVYLCASSNGTYRNEQFFGPGTRLTVL.

The CDR3 loop reads CASSERTGGGNTIYF. CDR3 in DNA: TGTGCCAGCAGTGAACGGACAGGTGGAGGAAACACCATATATTTT. The V and J genes are TRBV6-1 and TRBJ1-3; TRBD1 matches 7 bases. Per the germline V gene, CDR1 is MNHNS and CDR2 is SASEGT. After removal of 2 bases from V and 4 bases from J, the junction contained 5 bases not matched to a gene. This CDR3 region has 15 residues.

This clone was picked up a small number of times. The chain has TRBV18 and TRBJ1-1; D unresolved. This CDR3 has 15 residues. Trimming pared 0 bases from V and 0 bases from J, leaving 8 bases between. Germline V gives CDR1 KGHSH, CDR2 LQKENI. CDR3 nucleotide sequence: TGTGCCAGCTCACCACCGCTAAATCTGAACACTGAAGCTTTCTTT. Translated, it gives CASSPPLNLNTEAFF.